The 20 T cell receptor beta chains presented below share a single source sample, sequenced in a study of blood T cell repertoires in COVID-19. Assay: immunoSEQ multiplex PCR; the TCRdb copy retains only in-frame clones and omits some. In the table there are 200,000 or so clones, approximately 86% of which are singletons. Specimen: peripheral blood. The receptors shown here come from a man aged 65 to 85 with active or convalescent COVID-19.

The chain combines TRBV27 with TRBJ2-1, with a possible D match to TRBD1 (6 bases). V was clipped by 5 bases and J by 0 bases, with 17 bases between them. Germline CDR1 MNHEY, CDR2 SMNVEV (reference sequence). The CDR3 is 17 amino acids. CDR3 DNA sequence: TGTGCCAGCAGTCCGCCGGGACACTTGAGCTCCTACAATGAGCAGTTCTTC. Residues: CASSPPGHLSSYNEQFF.

The gene calls are TRBV7-2 and TRBJ1-5; 7 bases match TRBD1. Germline CDR1 is SGHTA and CDR2 is FQGNSA. The length of the CDR3 is 15 residues. V dropped 0 bases and J dropped 5; count of bases not matched to a gene: 4. Here the CDR3 DNA reads TGTGCCAGCAGCTTAGCACAGGGGCTCCATCAGCCCCAGCATTTT. Its translation is CASSLAQGLHQPQHF.

V usage is TRBV10-2 and J usage is TRBJ2-7; possibly TRBD2 for D (5 bases). Deletions cut 0 bases from V and 5 bases from J, with 5 bases between. This CDR3 is built from 12 residues. Looked up from germline, CDR1 is WSHSY and CDR2 is SAAADI. This CDR3 is CASSESSDEQYF. The CDR3 DNA is TGCGCCAGCAGTGAGTCTAGCGACGAGCAGTACTTC.

The J gene is TRBJ2-1, the V gene TRBV11-2; D not certain. This CDR3 has 16 residues. V was shortened by 4 bases and J by 7 bases, with 20 bases between the two germline ends. Germline V gene data show CDR1 as SGHAT and CDR2 as FQNNGV. CDR3 nucleotides: TGTGCCAGCAGCTCTAGGCTGGTGATCGGTCATAATGAGCAGTTCTTC. It yields the protein CASSSRLVIGHNEQFF.

The chain has TRBV6-5 and TRBJ2-7, with a tentative D call TRBD2 (5 bases). Germline CDR1 MNHEY, CDR2 SVGAGI. The CDR3 spans 15 residues. The ends were cut back, 8 bases at V and 3 bases at J, with 20 bases in the middle. CDR3 in DNA: TGTGCCAGCTTGGGTGTGAGGGAAGGGTACTACGAGCAGTACTTC. Translated, it gives CASLGVREGYYEQYF.

The chain uses TRBV2 and TRBJ2-1; 15 bases match TRBD2. CDR1 is SNHLY and CDR2 is FYNNEI in the germline V gene. Trimming removed 3 bases from V and 10 bases from J; junction bases left unmatched: 7. There are 16 residues in the CDR3. This chain's CDR3 is CASSEEGLAGGREQFF. The CDR3 DNA follows: TGTGCCAGCAGTGAGGAGGGACTAGCGGGGGGCAGGGAGCAGTTCTTC. The full variable domain, in which reference TRBV2 and TRBJ2-1 provide the parts outside the CDR3, is EPEVTQTPSHQVTQMGQEVILRCVPISNHLYFYWYRQILGQKVEFLVSFYNNEISEKSEIFDDQFSVERPDGSNFTLKIRSTKLEDSAMYFCASSEEGLAGGREQFFGPGTRLTVL.

V and J are TRBV4-3 and TRBJ1-1; tentatively, D is TRBD1 (6 bases). The CDR3 extends over 15 amino acids. Per the germline V gene, CDR1 is LGHNA and CDR2 is YSLEER. Trimming removed 6 bases at V and 1 base at J, with 15 bases between. The CDR3 sequence is CASSPTGGWNTEAFF. The CDR3 DNA sequence: TGCGCCAGCAGTCCGACGGGGGGCTGGAACACTGAAGCTTTCTTT.

J is TRBJ2-7 and V is TRBV28; TRBD1 matches 7 bases. After removal of 6 bases from V and 3 bases from J, the junction contained 5 bases not matched to a gene. Germline CDR1 is MDHEN and CDR2 is SYDVKM. CDR3 size: 13 residues. The chain's CDR3 is CASRKTGVYEQYF. CDR3 bases: TGTGCCAGCAGGAAAACAGGGGTCTACGAGCAGTACTTC.

The rearrangement uses TRBV7-9 and TRBJ1-1, with D tentatively TRBD1 (6 bases). V lost 5 bases and J lost 4, with 14 bases in between. CDR3 length equals 14 residues. CDR1 is SEHNR, CDR2 FQNEAQ, per germline (reference sequence). The DNA for the CDR3 is TGTGCCAGCAGCGTACAGGGCGGTGGCACTGAAGCTTTCTTT. Translation: CASSVQGGGTEAFF.

This clone was counted only a few times. The V call is TRBV9, the J call TRBJ1-1; D remains ambiguous. The CDR3 runs 13 residues. Germline CDR1 SGDLS, CDR2 YYNGEE. V dropped 4 bases and J dropped 2 bases, with 9 bases sitting between them. In nucleotides, the CDR3 is TGTGCCAGCAGCCAGGCCATAAACACTGAAGCTTTCTTT. Translating it yields CASSQAINTEAFF. The full variable domain, in which reference TRBV9 and TRBJ1-1 provide the parts outside the CDR3, is DSGVTQTPKHLITATGQRVTLRCSPRSGDLSVYWYQQSLDQGLQFLIQYYNGEERAKGNILERFSAQQFPDLHSELNLSSLELGDSALYFCASSQAINTEAFFGQGTRLTVV.

The chain is built from TRBV10-3 and TRBJ1-2, with D possibly being TRBD1 (5 bases). CDR1 is ENHRY and CDR2 is SYGVKD in the germline V gene. The germline V and J ends were trimmed by 10 bases and 2 bases, with 14 bases remaining between them. The CDR3 is made up of 13 amino acids. CDR3 region: CANSRDSNYGYTF. The CDR3 DNA is TGTGCCAATTCCAGGGACTCAAACTATGGCTACACCTTC.

The chain combines TRBV19 with TRBJ1-5; maybe TRBD1 (6 bases). CDR1 is LNHDA and CDR2 is SQIVND in the germline V gene (reference sequence). The V end lost 3 bases, the J end lost 0 bases, and 15 bases lay between the germline ends. The CDR3 length is 17 residues. The CDR3 reads CASSIIQGLYSNQPQHF. DNA for the CDR3: TGTGCCAGTAGTATCATCCAGGGGTTGTATAGCAATCAGCCCCAGCATTTT.

A word on this clone: At the DNA level, this CDR3 is encoded by other sequences in the same sample as well. V usage is TRBV7-2 and J usage is TRBJ1-5; TRBD1 aligns across 9 bases. The CDR3 covers 13 residues. The V gene end was trimmed by 4 bases and the J gene end by 6 bases; junction bases not matched to a gene: 1. Per the germline V gene, CDR1 is SGHTA and CDR2 is FQGNSA. The CDR3 bases are TGTGCCAGCAGCTCGGACAGGGGTCAGCCCCAGCATTTT. Its translation: CASSSDRGQPQHF. Full variable domain (remainder filled in from reference TRBV7-2 and TRBJ1-5): GAGVSQSPSNKVTEKGKDVELRCDPISGHTALYWYRQSLGQGLEFLIYFQGNSAPDKSGLPSDRFSAERTGGSVSTLTIQRTQQEDSAVYLCASSSDRGQPQHFGDGTRLSIL.

This chain links TRBV9 with TRBJ2-7, with 8 bases matching TRBD2. Germline CDR1 is SGDLS and CDR2 is YYNGEE. The CDR3 consists of 15 residues. V lost 5 bases to trimming and J lost 3 bases; unmatched junction nucleotides: 10. The CDR3 DNA sequence: TGTGCCAGCAGTACAACCGGGACTAGTCTCTACGAGCAGTACTTC. Its protein product is CASSTTGTSLYEQYF. The full variable domain, rest sourced from reference TRBV9 and TRBJ2-7, is DSGVTQTPKHLITATGQRVTLRCSPRSGDLSVYWYQQSLDQGLQFLIQYYNGEERAKGNILERFSAQQFPDLHSELNLSSLELGDSALYFCASSTTGTSLYEQYFGPGTRLTVT.

V and J are TRBV6-6 and TRBJ1-1; 8 bases are a match to TRBD1. The length of the CDR3 is 15 residues. CDR1 and CDR2 (germline): MNHNY, SVGAGI (reference sequence). The J segment lost 0 bases and the V segment lost 5 bases, leaving 5 bases of the junction unmatched. CDR3 coding DNA: TGTGCCAGCAGTAGCCGGGACAGGATGAACACTGAAGCTTTCTTT. Protein product: CASSSRDRMNTEAFF.

This rearrangement joins TRBV21-1 to TRBJ2-1; the table's TRBD1 call for D was not verified on the DNA. TRBV21-1 has pseudogene status. This CDR3 has 16 residues. This CDR3 is CASSKGGTGGLGEQFF. The CDR3 nucleotides are TGTGCCAGCAGCAAAGGGGGGACAGGGGGCTTAGGTGAGCAGTTCTTC.

The V call is TRBV4-3, the J call TRBJ1-3, with D tentatively TRBD1 (6 bases). Trimming took 0 bases from V and 0 from J, leaving 21 bases between them. Germline V gene lookup returns CDR1 LGHNA and CDR2 YSLEER. The CDR3 is 20 residues long. For the CDR3, the DNA is TGCGCCAGCAGCCAAGAAGGTACAGGGCCTACCCTAAACTCTGGAAACACCATATATTTT. The encoded protein is CASSQEGTGPTLNSGNTIYF.

The chain combines TRBV14 with TRBJ1-1; 8 bases align to TRBD1. CDR1 and CDR2 from the germline V gene are SGHDN and FVKESK. V trimming: 3 bases; J trimming: 5 bases; junction bases outside the gene matches: 5. This CDR3 is 14 amino acids long. This CDR3 is CASSQGRGRTEAFF. The CDR3 region has the DNA TGTGCCAGCAGCCAGGGCAGGGGGCGTACTGAAGCTTTCTTT.

This rearrangement joins TRBV3-1 (or the pseudogene TRBV3-2) to TRBJ1-1; the D gene is possibly TRBD1 (6 bases). The CDR3 has 15 residues. Trimming took 4 bases from V and 5 from J, leaving 17 bases between them. Germline V gene lookup returns CDR1 LGHDT and CDR2 YNNKEL (reference sequence). The CDR3 here is CASSLGETRGTEAFF. The CDR3 DNA reads TGTGCCAGCAGCCTGGGGGAGACAAGGGGGACTGAAGCTTTCTTT.

This clone was seen only once. J is TRBJ2-5 and V is TRBV9; D is unresolved. The CDR3 sequence is 17 residues long. Germline V gives CDR1 SGDLS, CDR2 YYNGEE. V was pared by 0 bases and J by 5 bases, with 20 bases between. CDR3 nucleotide sequence: TGTGCCAGCAGCGTAGAGTTCGGTGACTCCGGCTGGGAGACCCAGTACTTC. This sequence encodes CASSVEFGDSGWETQYF.